The rows below give T cell receptor beta chains drawn from one sample of a study of cytomegalovirus exposure and HLA in healthy donors. The data were produced by immunoSEQ multiplex PCR, yet TCRdb's version contains in-frame clones alone and is incomplete. In the table there are about 150,000 clones, 80% to 90% of which are singletons. Sequencing input: PBMCs. The receptors originated from a woman between 18 and 30 years old in good health and CMV-seronegative. Each CDR3 is given with its conserved first and last residue. The D gene is left open where the match is weak. Size tells how often a clone was seen (once, few, many) or the class of an expanded clone, and some rows leave it out.

V	size	J	D	CDR3	DNA
TRBV4-3	few	TRBJ2-7	.	CASSPFAGSYEQYF	TGCGCCAGCAGCCCGTTTGCCGGCTCCTACGAGCAGTACTTC
TRBV2	.	TRBJ1-5	TRBD1	CASSLRDRNFNQPQHF	TGTGCCAGCAGCCTCCGGGACAGGAATTTCAATCAGCCCCAGCATTTT
TRBV27	once	TRBJ2-1	.	CASSPRRGGSLYNEQFF	TGTGCCAGCAGTCCCCGGAGGGGGGGGAGCCTCTACAATGAGCAGTTCTTC
TRBV6-5	.	TRBJ2-5	.	CASRPRARVRETQYF	TGTGCCAGCAGGCCCAGGGCTCGGGTCCGGGAGACCCAGTACTTC
TRBV9	.	TRBJ1-1	.	CASSEGVITEAFF	TGTGCCAGCAGCGAGGGGGTCATTACTGAAGCTTTCTTT
TRBV14	.	TRBJ1-1	TRBD1	CASSQDHGQGAEAFF	TGTGCCAGCAGCCAAGATCACGGACAGGGAGCTGAAGCTTTCTTT
TRBV11-2	.	TRBJ2-7	.	CASSLERQSYEQYF	TGTGCCAGCAGCTTAGAGCGACAGTCCTACGAGCAGTACTTC
TRBV7-2	.	TRBJ1-3	TRBD1	CASSAYWGTGVSGNTIYF	TGTGCCAGCAGCGCTTACTGGGGGACAGGGGTGTCTGGAAACACCATATATTTT
TRBV27	.	TRBJ2-7	TRBD2	CASSLRGLANEQYF	TGTGCCAGCAGTTTGAGGGGACTAGCTAACGAGCAGTACTTC
TRBV2	.	TRBJ1-5	TRBD1	CASESGTGAQPQHF	TGTGCGAGCGAGTCCGGGACAGGGGCTCAGCCCCAGCATTTT
TRBV6-4	.	TRBJ1-1	TRBD1	CASSPGTANTEAFF	TGTGCCAGCAGCCCCGGGACAGCGAACACTGAAGCTTTCTTT
TRBV5-6	.	TRBJ1-4	.	CASSLEGNEKLFF	TGTGCCAGCAGCTTAGAGGGTAATGAAAAACTGTTTTTT
TRBV13	.	TRBJ1-2	TRBD1	CASSWGAGGEDYGYTF	TGTGCCAGCAGCTGGGGGGCAGGGGGCGAGGACTATGGCTACACCTTC
TRBV7-2	.	TRBJ1-2	TRBD1	CASSSQRGGQGSYGYTF	TGTGCCAGCAGCTCACAACGGGGGGGACAGGGAAGCTATGGCTACACCTTC
TRBV19	.	TRBJ1-5	.	CASSTPWTFSNQPQHF	TGTGCCAGTAGTACCCCTTGGACATTTAGCAATCAGCCCCAGCATTTT
TRBV19	.	TRBJ1-5	.	CASSISGLGGDSNQPQHF	TGTGCCAGTAGTATCTCGGGCTTAGGAGGGGATAGCAATCAGCCCCAGCATTTT
TRBV28	.	TRBJ2-7	TRBD2	CATGLAGREQYF	TGTGCCACCGGACTAGCGGGGAGGGAGCAGTACTTC
TRBV4-1	.	TRBJ2-2	TRBD1	CASSRRQGARNGELFF	TGCGCCAGCAGCCGACGACAGGGGGCGCGAAACGGGGAGCTGTTTTTT
TRBV27	few	TRBJ2-1	TRBD2	CASSLTSGRAGNEQFF	TGTGCCAGCAGTCTGACTAGCGGGAGGGCCGGTAATGAGCAGTTCTTC
TRBV5-4	few	TRBJ2-4	.	CASGSAGAENIQYF	TGTGCCAGCGGGTCGGCGGGGGCGGAAAACATTCAGTACTTC
TRBV19	.	TRBJ2-7	.	CASSPGVKYEQYF	TGTGCCAGTAGTCCCGGGGTTAAATACGAGCAGTACTTC
TRBV27	.	TRBJ2-7	TRBD1	CASSFGTTGIEQYF	TGTGCCAGCAGCTTCGGTACGACAGGGATCGAGCAGTACTTC
TRBV27	.	TRBJ2-1	.	CASSLEGDREQFF	TGTGCCAGCAGTTTAGAGGGGGACCGCGAGCAGTTCTTC
TRBV5-4	.	TRBJ2-5	TRBD1	CASSSGRTGGEETQYF	TGTGCCAGCAGCTCAGGCCGGACAGGGGGAGAAGAGACCCAGTACTTC
TRBV5-1	.	TRBJ2-5	.	CASSFQGVQETQYF	TGCGCCAGCAGCTTTCAGGGTGTACAAGAGACCCAGTACTTC
TRBV29-1	.	TRBJ1-2	TRBD1	CSVEDRGAGGYTF	TGCAGCGTTGAAGACAGGGGGGCTGGTGGCTACACCTTC
TRBV30	once	TRBJ2-5	.	CAWSGEVETQYF	TGTGCCTGGAGTGGGGAGGTGGAGACCCAGTACTTC
TRBV27	.	TRBJ1-2	.	CASSLYGGGGYTF	TGTGCCAGCAGTTTATACGGGGGGGGTGGCTACACCTTC
TRBV27	.	TRBJ2-5	.	CASRASNGETQYF	TGTGCCAGCAGGGCTTCAAACGGGGAGACCCAGTACTTC
TRBV6-6	.	TRBJ1-5	.	CASSLPTEYSNQPQHF	TGTGCCAGCAGCCTACCGACAGAATATAGCAATCAGCCCCAGCATTTT
TRBV6-1	.	TRBJ1-3	.	CASSEAIYRVAGNTIYF	TGTGCCAGCAGTGAAGCAATCTACAGAGTGGCTGGAAACACCATATATTTT
TRBV7-9	.	TRBJ2-3	TRBD1	CASSKNGGTGTNTDTQYF	TGTGCCAGCAGCAAAAACGGAGGGACAGGCACAAACACAGATACGCAGTATTTT
TRBV19	.	TRBJ1-6	TRBD1	CASSASGGNSPLHF	TGTGCCAGTAGTGCGTCAGGGGGTAATTCACCCCTCCACTTT
TRBV6-6	few	TRBJ1-2	.	CASRRTEYGYTF	TGTGCCAGCAGGCGGACTGAATATGGCTACACCTTC
TRBV9	.	TRBJ2-1	TRBD2	CASSGSSGVYNEQFF	TGTGCCAGCAGCGGGTCTAGCGGGGTCTACAATGAGCAGTTCTTC